A single sample gave rise to the 7 T cell receptor beta chains below, sequenced in a study of blood T cell repertoires in COVID-19. TCRdb's table, derived via immunoSEQ multiplex PCR, lists solely in-frame clones and lacks some. Found here are hundreds of thousands of clones, around 90% of them singletons; the top ten hold around 6.9%. Input material: peripheral blood. The receptors were sampled from a man in his sixties who had recovered from COVID-19.

J is TRBJ1-3 and V is TRBV20-1; no firm D call. Germline lookup yields CDR1 DFQATT and CDR2 SNEGSKA (reference sequence). This CDR3 comprises 14 residues. V lost 3 bases to trimming and J lost 4 bases, with 13 bases between them. The CDR3 spells CSASRGPAGNTIYF. As DNA, the CDR3 is TGCAGTGCTAGTCGGGGTCCCGCGGGAAACACCATATATTTT.

This chain joins TRBV10-1 and TRBJ1-6; weak D call: TRBD1 (5 bases). The length of the CDR3 is 22 residues. With 6 bases removed from V and 1 base from J, the gap between germline ends came to 31 bases. Germline CDR1 WNHNN, CDR2 SYGVQD (reference sequence). CDR3 coding DNA: TGCGCCAGCAGCCTCGGTGTCCCCCCCGTCCGACAGAGAAAGTCCTATAATTCACCCCTCCACTTT. It yields the protein CASSLGVPPVRQRKSYNSPLHF.

Note on this clone: The same CDR3 also results from other DNA sequences found in this sample. The chain uses TRBV7-2 and TRBJ2-4, with unresolved D. Germline V gene data show CDR1 as SGHTA and CDR2 as FQGNSA. V lost 1 base to trimming and J lost 6 bases, with 10 bases between them. The length of the CDR3 is 14 residues. As DNA, the CDR3 is TGTGCCAGCAGCTTAGGACCTACGGGAAACATTCAGTACTTC. Residues: CASSLGPTGNIQYF.

J is TRBJ1-5 and V is TRBV18; D not certain. This CDR3 spans 13 amino acids. V lost 8 bases and J 1 base, leaving 9 bases between the germline ends. CDR1 and CDR2 (germline): KGHSH, LQKENI. The DNA for the CDR3 is TGTGCCAGCGCAGCGTGGAGCAATCAGCCCCAGCATTTT. This translates into CASAAWSNQPQHF.

This chain links TRBV7-2 with TRBJ1-5; D perhaps matches TRBD1 (5 bases). The germline V and J ends were trimmed by 5 bases and 0 bases, with 11 bases remaining between them. The CDR3 totals 15 residues. Germline V lookup: CDR1 SGHTA, CDR2 FQGNSA. The CDR3 DNA reads TGTGCCAGCAGCCTCTACGGGGGTAGCAATCAGCCCCAGCATTTT. Amino acid sequence: CASSLYGGSNQPQHF.

This chain connects TRBV27 to TRBJ1-2, with D possibly TRBD1 on 5 matching bases. CDR1 and CDR2 (germline): MNHEY, SMNVEV (reference sequence). The CDR3 contains 14 residues. The V and J ends lost 6 bases and 5 bases respectively, with 16 bases between them. The CDR3 DNA follows: TGTGCCAGCAGCCAACAGGTATTAGGATATGGCTACACCTTC. As protein: CASSQQVLGYGYTF.

The chain is built from TRBV11-2 and TRBJ2-7; 9 bases are a match to TRBD1. The CDR3 runs to 15 residues. V trimming: 5 bases; J trimming: 2 bases; junction bases outside the gene matches: 7. CDR1 is SGHAT, CDR2 FQNNGV, per germline. The CDR3, as DNA: TGTGCCAGCAGCAAGGGACAGGGTAACCCCTACGAGCAGTACTTC. It codes for CASSKGQGNPYEQYF.